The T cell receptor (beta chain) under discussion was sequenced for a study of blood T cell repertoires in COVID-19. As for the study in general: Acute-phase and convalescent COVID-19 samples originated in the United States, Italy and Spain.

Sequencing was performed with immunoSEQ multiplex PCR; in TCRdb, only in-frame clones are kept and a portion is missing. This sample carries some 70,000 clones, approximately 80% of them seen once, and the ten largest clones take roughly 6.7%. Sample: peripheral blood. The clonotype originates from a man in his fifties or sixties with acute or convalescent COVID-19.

The CDR3 loop is CASSKTPYKAKNIQYF. For the CDR3, the DNA is TGTGCCAGCAGCAAAACCCCGTACAAAGCCAAAAACATTCAGTACTTC. This chain links TRBV21-1 with TRBJ2-4; the table's D call TRBD1 went unverified against the DNA. TRBV21-1 is termed a pseudogene. The CDR3 is 16 amino acids.